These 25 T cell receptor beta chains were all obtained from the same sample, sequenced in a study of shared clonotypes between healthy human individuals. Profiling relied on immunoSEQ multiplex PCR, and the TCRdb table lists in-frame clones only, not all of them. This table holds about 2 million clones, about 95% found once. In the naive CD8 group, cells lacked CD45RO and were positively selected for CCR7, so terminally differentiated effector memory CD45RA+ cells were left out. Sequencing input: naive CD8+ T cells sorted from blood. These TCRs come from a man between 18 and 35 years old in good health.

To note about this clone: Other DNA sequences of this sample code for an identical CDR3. The DNA for the CDR3 is TGTGCCATCAGTGAGTCAGGGGCCTACGAGCAGTACTTC. It translates to CAISESGAYEQYF. The chain couples TRBV10-3 to TRBJ2-7, with a possible D match to TRBD1 (5 bases). CDR3 size: 13 residues. Germline V lookup: CDR1 ENHRY, CDR2 SYGVKD. Trimming took off 0 bases at V and 2 bases at J, with 5 bases between the two ends.

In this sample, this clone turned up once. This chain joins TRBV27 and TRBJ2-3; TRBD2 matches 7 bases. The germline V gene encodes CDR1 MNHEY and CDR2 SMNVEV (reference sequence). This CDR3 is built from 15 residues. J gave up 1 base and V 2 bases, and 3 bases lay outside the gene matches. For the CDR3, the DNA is TGTGCCAGCAGTTTAACTAGCGCACGCACAGATACGCAGTATTTT. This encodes CASSLTSARTDTQYF.

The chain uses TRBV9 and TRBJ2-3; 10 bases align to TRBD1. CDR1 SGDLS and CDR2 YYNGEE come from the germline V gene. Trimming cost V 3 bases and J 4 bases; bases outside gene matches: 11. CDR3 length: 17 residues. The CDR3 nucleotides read TGTGCCAGCAGCGGGCGACAGGGGGCTGGTTTAGCAGATACGCAGTATTTT. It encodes CASSGRQGAGLADTQYF.

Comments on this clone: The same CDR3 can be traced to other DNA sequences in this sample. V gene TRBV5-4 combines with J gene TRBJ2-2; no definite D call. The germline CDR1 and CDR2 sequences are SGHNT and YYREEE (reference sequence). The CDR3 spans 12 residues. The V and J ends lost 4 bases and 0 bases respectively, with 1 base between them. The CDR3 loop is CASSPNTGELFF. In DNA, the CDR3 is TGTGCCAGCAGCCCGAACACCGGGGAGCTGTTTTTT.

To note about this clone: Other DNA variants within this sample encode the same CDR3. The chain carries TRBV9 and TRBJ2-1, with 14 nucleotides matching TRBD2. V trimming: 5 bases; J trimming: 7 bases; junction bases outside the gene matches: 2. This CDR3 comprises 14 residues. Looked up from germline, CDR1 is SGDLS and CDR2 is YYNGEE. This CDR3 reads CASSGTSGRNEQFF. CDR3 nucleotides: TGTGCCAGCAGTGGGACTAGCGGGAGAAATGAGCAGTTCTTC.

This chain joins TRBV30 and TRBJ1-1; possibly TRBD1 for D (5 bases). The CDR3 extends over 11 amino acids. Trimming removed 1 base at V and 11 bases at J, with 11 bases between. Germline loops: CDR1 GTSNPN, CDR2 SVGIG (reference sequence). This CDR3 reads CAWSGGTGAFF. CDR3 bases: TGTGCCTGGAGTGGGGGGACTGGTGCTTTCTTT.

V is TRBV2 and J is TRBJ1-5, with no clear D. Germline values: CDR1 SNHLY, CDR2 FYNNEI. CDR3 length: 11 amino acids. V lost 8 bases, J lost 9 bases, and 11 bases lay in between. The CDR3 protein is CASPRWGPQHF. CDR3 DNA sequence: TGTGCCAGCCCAAGATGGGGGCCCCAGCATTTT.

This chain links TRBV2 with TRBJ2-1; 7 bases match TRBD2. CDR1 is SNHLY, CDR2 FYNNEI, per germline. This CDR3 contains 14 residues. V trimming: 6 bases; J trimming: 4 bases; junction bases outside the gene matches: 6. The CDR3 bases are TGTGCCAGCAGCCCCGGCGGGGGTTACAATGAGCAGTTCTTC. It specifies CASSPGGGYNEQFF.

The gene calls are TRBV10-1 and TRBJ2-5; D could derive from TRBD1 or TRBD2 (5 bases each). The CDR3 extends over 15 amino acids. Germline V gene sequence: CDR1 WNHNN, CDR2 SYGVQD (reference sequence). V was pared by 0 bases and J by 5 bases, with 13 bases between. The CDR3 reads CASSESVDWGETQYF. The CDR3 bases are TGCGCCAGCAGTGAGTCAGTGGACTGGGGCGAGACCCAGTACTTC.

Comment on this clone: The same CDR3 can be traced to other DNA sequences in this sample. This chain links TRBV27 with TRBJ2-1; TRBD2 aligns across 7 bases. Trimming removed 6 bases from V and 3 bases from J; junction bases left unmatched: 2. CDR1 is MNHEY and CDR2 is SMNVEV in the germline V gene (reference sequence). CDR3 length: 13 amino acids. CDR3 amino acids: CASSRDYYNEQFF. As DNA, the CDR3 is TGTGCCAGCAGCCGGGACTACTACAATGAGCAGTTCTTC.

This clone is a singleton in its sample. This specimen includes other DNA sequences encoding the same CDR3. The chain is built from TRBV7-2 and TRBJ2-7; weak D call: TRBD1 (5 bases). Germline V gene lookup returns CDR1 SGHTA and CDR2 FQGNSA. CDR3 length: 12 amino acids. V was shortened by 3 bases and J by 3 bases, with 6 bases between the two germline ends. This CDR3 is CASSLQGYEQYF. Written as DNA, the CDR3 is TGTGCCAGCAGCTTGCAGGGCTACGAGCAGTACTTC.

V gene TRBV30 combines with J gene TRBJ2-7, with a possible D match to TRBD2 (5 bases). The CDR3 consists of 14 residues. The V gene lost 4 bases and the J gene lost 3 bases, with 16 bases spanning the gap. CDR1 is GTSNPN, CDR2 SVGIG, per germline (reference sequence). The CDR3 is CAWTSSSASYEQYF. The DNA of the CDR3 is TGTGCCTGGACCTCGAGTAGCGCGAGCTACGAGCAGTACTTC.

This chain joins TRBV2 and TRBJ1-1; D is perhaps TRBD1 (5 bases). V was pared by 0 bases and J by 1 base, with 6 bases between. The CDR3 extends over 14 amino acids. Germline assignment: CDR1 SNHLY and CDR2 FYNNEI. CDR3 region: CASSEAQGNTEAFF. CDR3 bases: TGTGCCAGCAGTGAAGCGCAGGGGAACACTGAAGCTTTCTTT. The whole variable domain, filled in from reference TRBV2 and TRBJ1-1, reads EPEVTQTPSHQVTQMGQEVILRCVPISNHLYFYWYRQILGQKVEFLVSFYNNEISEKSEIFDDQFSVERPDGSNFTLKIRSTKLEDSAMYFCASSEAQGNTEAFFGQGTRLTVV.

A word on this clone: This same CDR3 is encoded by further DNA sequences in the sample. The CDR3: CASSLAGASYEQYF. The CDR3 nucleotides read TGTGCCAGCAGCTTAGCGGGGGCATCCTACGAGCAGTACTTC. The chain couples TRBV13 to TRBJ2-7; D is possibly TRBD1 or TRBD2 (6 bases each). Looked up from germline, CDR1 is PRHDT and CDR2 is FYEKMQ (reference sequence). The CDR3 length is 14 residues. The V end lost 1 base, the J end lost 1 base, and 8 bases lay between the germline ends.

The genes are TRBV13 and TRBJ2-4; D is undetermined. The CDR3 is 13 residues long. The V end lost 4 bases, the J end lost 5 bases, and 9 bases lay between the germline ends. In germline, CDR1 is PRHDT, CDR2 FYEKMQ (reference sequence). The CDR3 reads CASSSSAENIQYF. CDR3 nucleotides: TGTGCCAGCAGCTCAAGTGCAGAAAACATTCAGTACTTC.

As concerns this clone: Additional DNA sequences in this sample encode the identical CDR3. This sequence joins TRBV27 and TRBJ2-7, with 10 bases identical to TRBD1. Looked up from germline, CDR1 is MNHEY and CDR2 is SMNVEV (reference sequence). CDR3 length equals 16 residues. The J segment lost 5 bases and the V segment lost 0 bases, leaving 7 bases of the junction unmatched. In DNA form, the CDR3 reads TGTGCCAGCAGTTTATCCCCCGGGACAGGGGACCACGAGCAGTACTTC. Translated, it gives CASSLSPGTGDHEQYF.

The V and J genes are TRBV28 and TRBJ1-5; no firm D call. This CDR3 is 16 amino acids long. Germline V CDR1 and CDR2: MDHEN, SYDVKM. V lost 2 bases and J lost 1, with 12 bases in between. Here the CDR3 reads CASSLTRRRSNQPQHF. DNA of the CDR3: TGTGCCAGCAGTTTAACTCGACGTCGGAGCAATCAGCCCCAGCATTTT.

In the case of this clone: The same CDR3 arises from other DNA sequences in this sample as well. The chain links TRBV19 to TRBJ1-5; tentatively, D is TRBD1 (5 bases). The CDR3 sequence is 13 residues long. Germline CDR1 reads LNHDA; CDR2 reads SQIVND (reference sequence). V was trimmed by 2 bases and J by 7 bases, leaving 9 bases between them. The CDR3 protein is CASSIWGDQPQHF. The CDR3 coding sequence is TGTGCCAGTAGTATATGGGGGGACCAGCCCCAGCATTTT.

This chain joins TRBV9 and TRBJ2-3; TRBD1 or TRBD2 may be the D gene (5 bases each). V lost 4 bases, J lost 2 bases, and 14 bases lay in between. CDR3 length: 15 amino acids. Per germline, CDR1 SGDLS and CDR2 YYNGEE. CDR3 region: CASSQEGRFTDTQYF. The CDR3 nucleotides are TGTGCCAGCAGCCAAGAGGGGCGCTTCACAGATACGCAGTATTTT.

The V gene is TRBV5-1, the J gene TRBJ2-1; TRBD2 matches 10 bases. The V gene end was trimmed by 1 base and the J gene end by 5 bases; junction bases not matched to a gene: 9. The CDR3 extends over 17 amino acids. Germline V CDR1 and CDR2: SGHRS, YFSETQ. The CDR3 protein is CASSLWLAGEEDNEQFF. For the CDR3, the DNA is TGCGCCAGCAGCTTGTGGCTAGCGGGAGAGGAAGACAATGAGCAGTTCTTC.

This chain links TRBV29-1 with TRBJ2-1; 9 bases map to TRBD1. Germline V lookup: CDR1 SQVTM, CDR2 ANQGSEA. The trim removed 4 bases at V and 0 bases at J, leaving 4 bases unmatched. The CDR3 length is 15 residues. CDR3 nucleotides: TGCAGCGTTGGGGACAGGGCAGCCTCCTACAATGAGCAGTTCTTC. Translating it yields CSVGDRAASYNEQFF.

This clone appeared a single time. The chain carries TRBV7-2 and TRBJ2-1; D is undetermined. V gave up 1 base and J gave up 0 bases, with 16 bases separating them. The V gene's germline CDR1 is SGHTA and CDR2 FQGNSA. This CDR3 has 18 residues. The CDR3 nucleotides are TGTGCCAGCAGCTTAGTCTCCTCTGACGGAGTCTCCTACAATGAGCAGTTCTTC. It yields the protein CASSLVSSDGVSYNEQFF.

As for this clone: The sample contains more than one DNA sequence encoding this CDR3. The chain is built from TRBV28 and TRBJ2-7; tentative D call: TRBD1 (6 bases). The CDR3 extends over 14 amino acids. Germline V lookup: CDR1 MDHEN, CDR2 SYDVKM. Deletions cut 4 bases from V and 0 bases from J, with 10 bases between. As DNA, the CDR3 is TGTGCCAGCAGTTCCCAGGGGAGCTCCTACGAGCAGTACTTC. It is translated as CASSSQGSSYEQYF. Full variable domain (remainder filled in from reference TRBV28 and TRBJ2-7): DVKVTQSSRYLVKRTGEKVFLECVQDMDHENMFWYRQDPGLGLRLIYFSYDVKMKEKGDIPEGYSVSREKKERFSLILESASTNQTSMYLCASSSQGSSYEQYFGPGTRLTVT.

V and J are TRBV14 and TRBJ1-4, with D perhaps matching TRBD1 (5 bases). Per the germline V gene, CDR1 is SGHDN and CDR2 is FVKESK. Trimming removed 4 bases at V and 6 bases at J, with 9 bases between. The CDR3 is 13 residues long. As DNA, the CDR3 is TGTGCCAGCAGCCCCAGGGTAGATGAAAAACTGTTTTTT. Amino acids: CASSPRVDEKLFF.

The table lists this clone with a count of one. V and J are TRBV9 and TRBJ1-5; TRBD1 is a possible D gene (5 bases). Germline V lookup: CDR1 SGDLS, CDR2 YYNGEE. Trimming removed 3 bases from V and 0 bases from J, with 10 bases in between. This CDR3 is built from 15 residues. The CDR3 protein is CASSAGGNSNQPQHF. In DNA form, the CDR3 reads TGTGCCAGCAGCGCGGGGGGGAATAGCAATCAGCCCCAGCATTTT.